This record looks at one TCR beta chain sequence and its context. Its antigen is not yet known. Base qualities were left out, and no much larger clone turns up one base away. The germline V gene supplies CDR1 SGHDT and CDR2 YYEEEE. The germline V and J ends show losses of 4 bases and 5 bases respectively, and no gene match explains 7 bases of the junction. The CDR3 starts with the cysteine, ends with the phenylalanine, and has 15 residues. The sequence is cut down to CDR3 DNA, 45 bases in frame from base 1. The sample comes from a study of blood T cell repertoires in COVID-19 (dated by TCRdb to the early 2020s). Broadly, across the study: Collaborator samples came from the United States, Italy and Spain and covered acute and convalescent phases of COVID-19. The repertoires were made available in a free public database intended to serve as a resource for research on the immune response to SARS-CoV-2. The prospective study material was composed of cDNA or gDNA derived from T cells, B-cell-depleted T cells, or PBMCs. Samples came from the ongoing ImmuneRACE study (first 160 participants) plus 1,254 subjects from 6 global collaborators. Where available, HLA class I and class II types were taken from metadata supplied by the sample provider and were not determined by assay-based typing. A de-identified subject ID, COVID-19 status, age in years and sex were almost always included in the sample metadata. Deeply sampled blood TCRbeta repertoires from subjects exposed to, actively infected with, or recovered from COVID-19 were included in the dataset. Results the study describes overall, beyond this receptor: The amount of clinical and demographic metadata varied by source and participant and was provided uncurated.

Whole blood was collected in K2EDTA tubes by collaborating institutions according to the institutions' own protocols. For TCRbeta analysis, collaborator samples were shipped as frozen whole blood, as isolated PBMCs, or as DNA extracted from either sample type. The immunoSEQ Assay, a bias-controlled multiplex PCR, was used to amplify TCRbeta CDR3 regions from genomic DNA. The paper's data handling went like this. The number of nucleated cells in each sample was estimated from the amplification of reference gene primers within the assay. Sequence reads were collapsed and filtered to measure the absolute abundance of every unique TCRbeta CDR3 rearrangement. For each sample, productive Simpson clonality was calculated as the square root of Simpson's diversity index across productive rearrangements. Entries here come from immuneACCESS through TCRdb and include only in-frame sequences with V and J called. Some clones fail to appear in such tables; in the studies checked, an unresolved V gene covers under half of the shortfall, and the cause of the remainder is unknown. Clone size and V and J calls were adopted from that table, with D and trimming inferred from the DNA. This sample comprises around 16,000 clones, approximately 78% of them detected only once. The ten largest clones capture approximately 22% of the sample.

Sequenced sample: peripheral blood. The sequence was collected from an older man with active or convalescent COVID-19. The chain is assembled from TRBV5-6 and TRBJ2-5; 11 junctional bases match TRBD1. In nucleotide form, the sequence is TGTGCCAGCAGCCGGGGACAGGGGGGAGCGGAGACCCAGTACTTC. Its product reads: CASSRGQGGAETQYF.